A few counts support the clone carrying this TCR beta chain. Sequencing was performed with immunoSEQ multiplex PCR; in TCRdb, only in-frame clones are kept and a portion is missing. The profile covers about 210,000 clones, with 70% to 85% appearing a single time and around 2.4% taken by the ten largest. This entry comes from a study of blood T cell repertoires in COVID-19. The CDR3 extends over 15 amino acids. V lost 5 bases, J lost 4 bases, and 16 bases lay in between. Germline V CDR1 and CDR2: SGHAT, FQNNGV. The receptor comes from a man in his forties who had recovered from COVID-19. The chain carries TRBV11-2 and TRBJ2-3; maybe TRBD2 (7 bases). Sequences were obtained from peripheral blood. The CDR3 DNA reads as TGTGCCAGCAGCATCCGGGGGGCCGAATCAGATACGCAGTATTTT. It yields the protein CASSIRGAESDTQYF.